This T cell receptor (beta chain) was captured by sequencing in a study of Graves' ophthalmopathy and Graves' hyperthyroidism. Across the study: Researchers obtained peripheral blood at initial diagnosis, before any treatment had begun.

TCR beta CDR3 regions were amplified from RNA transcripts. HTBI-primed RT-PCR formed the first round, and a multiplex PCR formed the second. TCRdb called the multiplex PCR reads again in MiXCR, with one record for every CDR3 protein. This sample has 600,000 to 700,000 distinct CDR3 sequences, with about two fifths found just once. Germline V gene lookup returns CDR1 SQVTM and CDR2 ANQGSEA. The CDR3 loop spans 11 amino acids. Sample: peripheral blood. This clonotype was sampled from an adult man with Graves' ophthalmopathy. The V and J genes are TRBV29-1 and TRBJ1-2; D possibly corresponds to TRBD1 (5 bases). CDR3 in amino acids: CSTTGPHGYTF. CDR3 in DNA: TGCAGTACCACAGGCCCACATGGCTACACCTTC.